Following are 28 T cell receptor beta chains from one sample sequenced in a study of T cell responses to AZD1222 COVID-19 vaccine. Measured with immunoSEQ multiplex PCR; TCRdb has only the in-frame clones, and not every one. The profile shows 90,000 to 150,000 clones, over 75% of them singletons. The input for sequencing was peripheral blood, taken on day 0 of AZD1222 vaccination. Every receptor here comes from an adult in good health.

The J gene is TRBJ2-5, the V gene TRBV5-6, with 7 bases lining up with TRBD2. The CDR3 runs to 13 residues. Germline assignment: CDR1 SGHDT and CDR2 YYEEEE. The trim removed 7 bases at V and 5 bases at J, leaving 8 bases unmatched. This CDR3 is CASSLTSRETQYF. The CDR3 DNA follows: TGTGCCAGCTCCCTGACTAGCCGGGAGACCCAGTACTTC.

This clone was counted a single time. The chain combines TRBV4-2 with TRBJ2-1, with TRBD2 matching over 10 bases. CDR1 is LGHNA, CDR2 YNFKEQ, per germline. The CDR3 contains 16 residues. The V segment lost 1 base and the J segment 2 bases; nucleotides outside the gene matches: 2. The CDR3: CASSQALAGAYNEQFF. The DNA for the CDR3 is TGTGCCAGCAGCCAAGCCCTAGCGGGGGCCTACAATGAGCAGTTCTTC.

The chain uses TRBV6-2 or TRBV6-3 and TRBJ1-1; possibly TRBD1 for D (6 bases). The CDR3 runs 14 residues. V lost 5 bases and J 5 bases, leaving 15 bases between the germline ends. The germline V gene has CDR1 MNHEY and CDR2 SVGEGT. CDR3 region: CASSQQGLATEAFF. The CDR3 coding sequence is TGTGCCAGCAGTCAACAGGGCCTGGCGACTGAAGCTTTCTTT.

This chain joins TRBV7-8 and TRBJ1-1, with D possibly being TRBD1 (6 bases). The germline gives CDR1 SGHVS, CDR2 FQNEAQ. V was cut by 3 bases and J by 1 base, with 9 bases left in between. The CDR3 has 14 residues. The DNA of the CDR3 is TGTGCCAGCAGCTTTCGGGGGGCGAACACTGAAGCTTTCTTT. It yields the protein CASSFRGANTEAFF.

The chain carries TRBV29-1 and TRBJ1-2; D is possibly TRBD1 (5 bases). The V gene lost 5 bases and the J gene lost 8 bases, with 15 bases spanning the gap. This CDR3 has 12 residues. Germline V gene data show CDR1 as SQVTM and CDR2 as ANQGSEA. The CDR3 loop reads CSVSGTARGYTF. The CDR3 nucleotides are TGCAGCGTTTCCGGGACGGCCAGAGGCTACACCTTC.

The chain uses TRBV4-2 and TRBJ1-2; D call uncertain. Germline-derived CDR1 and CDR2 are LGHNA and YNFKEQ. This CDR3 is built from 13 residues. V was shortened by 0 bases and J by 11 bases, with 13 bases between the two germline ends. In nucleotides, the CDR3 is TGTGCCAGCAGCCAAGAGTTGCGACAAATTTACACCTTC. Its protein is CASSQELRQIYTF.

CDR3: CASRLATGMNTEAFF. DNA for the CDR3: TGTGCCAGCAGGCTCGCCACAGGCATGAACACTGAAGCTTTCTTT. The rearrangement joins TRBV7-6 to TRBJ1-1; D is perhaps TRBD1 (5 bases). CDR3 size: 15 residues. The V gene's germline CDR1 is SGHVS and CDR2 FNYEAQ. V shed 6 bases and J shed 0 bases, with 14 bases lying between them.

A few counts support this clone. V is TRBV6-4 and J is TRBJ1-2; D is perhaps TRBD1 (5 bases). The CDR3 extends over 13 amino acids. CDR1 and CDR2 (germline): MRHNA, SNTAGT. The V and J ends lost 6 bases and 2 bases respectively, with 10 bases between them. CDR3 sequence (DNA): TGTGCCAGCAGGAGGGGTGGCAACTATGGCTACACCTTC. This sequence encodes CASRRGGNYGYTF.

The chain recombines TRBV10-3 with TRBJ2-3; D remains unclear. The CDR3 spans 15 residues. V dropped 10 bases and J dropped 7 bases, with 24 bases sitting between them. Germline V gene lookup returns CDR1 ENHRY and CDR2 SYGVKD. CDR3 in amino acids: CATDPGPAGSNTQYF. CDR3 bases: TGTGCCACGGACCCAGGACCGGCAGGTTCAAATACGCAGTATTTT.

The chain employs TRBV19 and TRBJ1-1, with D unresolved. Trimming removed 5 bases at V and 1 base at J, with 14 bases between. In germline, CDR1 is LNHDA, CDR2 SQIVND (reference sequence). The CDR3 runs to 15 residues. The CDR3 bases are TGTGCCAGTAGTCCTGTGGGAGTGGGGAACACTGAAGCTTTCTTT. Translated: CASSPVGVGNTEAFF. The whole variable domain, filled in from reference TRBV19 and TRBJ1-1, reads DGGITQSPKYLFRKEGQNVTLSCEQNLNHDAMYWYRQDPGQGLRLIYYSQIVNDFQKGDIAEGYSVSREKKESFPLTVTSAQKNPTAFYLCASSPVGVGNTEAFFGQGTRLTVV.

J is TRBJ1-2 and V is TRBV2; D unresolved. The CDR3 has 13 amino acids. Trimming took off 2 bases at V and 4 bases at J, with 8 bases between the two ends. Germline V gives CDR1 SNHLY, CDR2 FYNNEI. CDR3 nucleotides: TGTGCCAGCAGTGAAAGCGGTAGCTATGGCTACACCTTC. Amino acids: CASSESGSYGYTF.

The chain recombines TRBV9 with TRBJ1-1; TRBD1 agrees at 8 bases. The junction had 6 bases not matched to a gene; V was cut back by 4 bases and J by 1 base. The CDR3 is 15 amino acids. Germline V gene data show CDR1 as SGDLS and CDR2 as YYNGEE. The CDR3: CASSIQQGGNTEAFF. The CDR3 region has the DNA TGTGCCAGCAGCATACAACAGGGGGGGAACACTGAAGCTTTCTTT.

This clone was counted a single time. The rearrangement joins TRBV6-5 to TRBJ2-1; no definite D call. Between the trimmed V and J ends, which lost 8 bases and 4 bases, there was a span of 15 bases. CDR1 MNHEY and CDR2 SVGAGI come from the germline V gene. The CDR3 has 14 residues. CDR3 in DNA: TGTGCCAGCCAAATCGACCGGTCATACAATGAGCAGTTCTTC. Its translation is CASQIDRSYNEQFF.

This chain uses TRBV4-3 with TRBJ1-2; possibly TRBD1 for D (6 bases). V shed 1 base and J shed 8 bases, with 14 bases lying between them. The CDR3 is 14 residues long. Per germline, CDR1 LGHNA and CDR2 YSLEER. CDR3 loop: CASSQGKGGWGYTF. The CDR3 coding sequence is TGCGCCAGCAGCCAAGGCAAGGGGGGCTGGGGCTACACCTTC.

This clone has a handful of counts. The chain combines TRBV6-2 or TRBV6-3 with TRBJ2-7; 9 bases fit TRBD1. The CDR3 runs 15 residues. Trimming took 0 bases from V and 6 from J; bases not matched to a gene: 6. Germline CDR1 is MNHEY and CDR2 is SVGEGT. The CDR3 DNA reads TGTGCCAGCAGTTACTCGGGGGACAGGGCCCTCGAGCAGTACTTC. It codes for CASSYSGDRALEQYF.

The CDR3 DNA is TGTGCCAGCTCACCCGGGACAGGGGAATGGGGCTACACCTTC. Encoded protein: CASSPGTGEWGYTF. The V and J genes are TRBV18 and TRBJ1-2; TRBD1 matches 10 bases. From germline, CDR1 is KGHSH and CDR2 LQKENI. Unmatched junction bases numbered 6, after V lost 3 bases and J lost 8 bases. The CDR3 is 14 amino acids.

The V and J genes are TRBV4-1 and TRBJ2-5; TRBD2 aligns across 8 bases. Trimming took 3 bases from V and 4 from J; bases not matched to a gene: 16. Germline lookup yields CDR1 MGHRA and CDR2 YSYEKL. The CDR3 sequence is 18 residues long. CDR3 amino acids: CASSQTFERRGGVETQYF. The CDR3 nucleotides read TGCGCCAGCAGCCAGACGTTCGAGCGTCGGGGGGGGGTAGAGACCCAGTACTTC.

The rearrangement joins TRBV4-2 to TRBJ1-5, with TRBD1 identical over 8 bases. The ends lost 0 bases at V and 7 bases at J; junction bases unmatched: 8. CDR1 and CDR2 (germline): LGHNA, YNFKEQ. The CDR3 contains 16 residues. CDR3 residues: CASSQDGVTGEQPQHF. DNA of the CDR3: TGTGCCAGCAGCCAAGACGGCGTGACAGGGGAACAGCCCCAGCATTTT.

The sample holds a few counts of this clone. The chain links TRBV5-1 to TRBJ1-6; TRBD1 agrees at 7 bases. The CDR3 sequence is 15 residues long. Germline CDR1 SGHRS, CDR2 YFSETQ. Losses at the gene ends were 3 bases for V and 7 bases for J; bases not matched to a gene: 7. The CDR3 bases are TGCGCCAGCAGCTCAGCGGGGACAGACAATTCACCCCTCCACTTT. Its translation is CASSSAGTDNSPLHF.

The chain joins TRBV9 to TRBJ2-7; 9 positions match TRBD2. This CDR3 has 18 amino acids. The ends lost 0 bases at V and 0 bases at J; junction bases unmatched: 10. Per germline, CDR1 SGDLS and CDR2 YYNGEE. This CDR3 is CASSVAPSSGVLSYEQYF. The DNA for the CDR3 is TGTGCCAGCAGCGTAGCCCCATCTAGCGGGGTCCTCTCCTACGAGCAGTACTTC.

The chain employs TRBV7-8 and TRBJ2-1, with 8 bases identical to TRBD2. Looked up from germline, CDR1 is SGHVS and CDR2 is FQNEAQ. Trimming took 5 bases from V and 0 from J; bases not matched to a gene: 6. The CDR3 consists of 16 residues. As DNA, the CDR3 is TGTGCCAGCAGCCGAGGACTAGCTAGCTCCTACAATGAGCAGTTCTTC. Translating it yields CASSRGLASSYNEQFF.

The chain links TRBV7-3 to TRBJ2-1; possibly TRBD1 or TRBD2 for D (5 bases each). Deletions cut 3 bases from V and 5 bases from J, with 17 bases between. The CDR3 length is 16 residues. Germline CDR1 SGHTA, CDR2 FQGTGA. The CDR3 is CASSFASYPGHNEQFF. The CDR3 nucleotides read TGTGCCAGCAGCTTCGCCTCCTATCCGGGGCACAATGAGCAGTTCTTC. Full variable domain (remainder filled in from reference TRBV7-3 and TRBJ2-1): GAGVSQTPSNKVTEKGKYVELRCDPISGHTALYWYRQSLGQGPEFLIYFQGTGAADDSGLPNDRFFAVRPEGSVSTLKIQRTERGDSAVYLCASSFASYPGHNEQFFGPGTRLTVL.

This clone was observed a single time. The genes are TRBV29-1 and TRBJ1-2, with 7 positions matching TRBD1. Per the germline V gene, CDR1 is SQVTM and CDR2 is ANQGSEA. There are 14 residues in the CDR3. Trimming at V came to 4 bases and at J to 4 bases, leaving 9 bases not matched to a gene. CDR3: CSVGSRQGLYGYTF. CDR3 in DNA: TGCAGCGTTGGTAGCCGACAGGGCCTCTATGGCTACACCTTC. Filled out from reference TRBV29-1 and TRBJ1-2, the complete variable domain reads SAVISQKPSRDICQRGTSLTIQCQVDSQVTMMFWYRQQPGQSLTLIATANQGSEATYESGFVIDKFPISRPNLTFSTLTVSNMSPEDSSIYLCSVGSRQGLYGYTFGSGTRLTVV.

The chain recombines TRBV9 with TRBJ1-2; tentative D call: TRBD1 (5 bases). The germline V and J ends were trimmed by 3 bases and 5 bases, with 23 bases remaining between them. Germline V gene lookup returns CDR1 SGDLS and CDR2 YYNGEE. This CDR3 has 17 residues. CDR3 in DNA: TGTGCCAGCAGCGCTGGGGGGTTGGGGCAGAGGGGTTATGGCTACACCTTC. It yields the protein CASSAGGLGQRGYGYTF.

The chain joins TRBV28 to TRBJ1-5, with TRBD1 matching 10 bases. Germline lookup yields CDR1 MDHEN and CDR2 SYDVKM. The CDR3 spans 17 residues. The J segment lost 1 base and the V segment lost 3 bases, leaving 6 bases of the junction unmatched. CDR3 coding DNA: TGTGCCAGCAGTTTCGCCGGGACAGGGGTGAGCAATCAGCCCCAGCATTTT. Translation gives CASSFAGTGVSNQPQHF.

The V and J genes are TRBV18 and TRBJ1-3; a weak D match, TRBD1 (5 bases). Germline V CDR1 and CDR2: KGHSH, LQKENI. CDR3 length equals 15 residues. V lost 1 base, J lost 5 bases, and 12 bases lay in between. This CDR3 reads CASSPQPGNRNTIYF. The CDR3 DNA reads TGTGCCAGCTCACCACAACCAGGGAACAGAAACACCATATATTTT.

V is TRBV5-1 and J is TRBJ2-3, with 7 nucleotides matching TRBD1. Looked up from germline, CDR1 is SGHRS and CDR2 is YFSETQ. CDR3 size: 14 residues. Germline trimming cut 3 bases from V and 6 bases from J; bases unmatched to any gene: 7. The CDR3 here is CASSWGQPGDTQYF. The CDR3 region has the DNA TGCGCCAGCAGCTGGGGACAGCCGGGCGATACGCAGTATTTT.

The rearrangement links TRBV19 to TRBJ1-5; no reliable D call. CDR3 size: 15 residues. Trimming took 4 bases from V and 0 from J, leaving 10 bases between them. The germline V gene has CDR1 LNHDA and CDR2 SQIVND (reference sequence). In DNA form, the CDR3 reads TGTGCCAGTAGTACCTGGACTTATAGCAATCAGCCCCAGCATTTT. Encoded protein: CASSTWTYSNQPQHF. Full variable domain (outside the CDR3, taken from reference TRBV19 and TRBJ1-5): DGGITQSPKYLFRKEGQNVTLSCEQNLNHDAMYWYRQDPGQGLRLIYYSQIVNDFQKGDIAEGYSVSREKKESFPLTVTSAQKNPTAFYLCASSTWTYSNQPQHFGDGTRLSIL.